This T cell receptor beta chain was captured by sequencing in a study of blood T cell repertoires in COVID-19. Study overall: The cDNA or gDNA used as material had been derived from T cells, B-cell-depleted T cells, or PBMCs.

Generated by immunoSEQ multiplex PCR, the TCRdb table keeps only in-frame clones and is missing some. The data contain 300,000 to 450,000 clones, approximately 88% of them seen just once; the ten biggest clones take up about 2.9%. This CDR3 comprises 16 residues. Per the germline V gene, CDR1 is SNHLY and CDR2 is FYNNEI. Trimming pared 3 bases from V and 4 bases from J, leaving 19 bases between. Sequencing was done on a sample of peripheral blood. The sequence was collected from a young woman with COVID-19, enrolled during active disease. The chain recombines TRBV2 with TRBJ2-7; the D gene is possibly TRBD1 (6 bases). The CDR3 region is CASSDTRPGQVYEQYF. The CDR3 bases are TGTGCCAGCAGTGATACTCGCCCGGGACAAGTATACGAGCAGTACTTC.